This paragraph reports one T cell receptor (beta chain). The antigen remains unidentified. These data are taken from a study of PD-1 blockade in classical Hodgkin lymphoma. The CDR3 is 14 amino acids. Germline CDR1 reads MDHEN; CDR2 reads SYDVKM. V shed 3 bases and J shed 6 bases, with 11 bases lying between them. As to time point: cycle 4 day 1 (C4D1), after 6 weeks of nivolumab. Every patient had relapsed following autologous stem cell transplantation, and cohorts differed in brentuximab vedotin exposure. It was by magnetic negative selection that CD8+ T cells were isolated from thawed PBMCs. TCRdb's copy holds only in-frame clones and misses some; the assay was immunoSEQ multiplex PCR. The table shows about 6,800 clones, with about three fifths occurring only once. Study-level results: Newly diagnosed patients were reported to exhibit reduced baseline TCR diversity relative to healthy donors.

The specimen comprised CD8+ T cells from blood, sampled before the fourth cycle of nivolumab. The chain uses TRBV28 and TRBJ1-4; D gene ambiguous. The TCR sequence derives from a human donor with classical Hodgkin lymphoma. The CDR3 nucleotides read TGTGCCAGCAGTTTGACGGGGTTTGATGAAAAACTGTTTTTT. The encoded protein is CASSLTGFDEKLFF.